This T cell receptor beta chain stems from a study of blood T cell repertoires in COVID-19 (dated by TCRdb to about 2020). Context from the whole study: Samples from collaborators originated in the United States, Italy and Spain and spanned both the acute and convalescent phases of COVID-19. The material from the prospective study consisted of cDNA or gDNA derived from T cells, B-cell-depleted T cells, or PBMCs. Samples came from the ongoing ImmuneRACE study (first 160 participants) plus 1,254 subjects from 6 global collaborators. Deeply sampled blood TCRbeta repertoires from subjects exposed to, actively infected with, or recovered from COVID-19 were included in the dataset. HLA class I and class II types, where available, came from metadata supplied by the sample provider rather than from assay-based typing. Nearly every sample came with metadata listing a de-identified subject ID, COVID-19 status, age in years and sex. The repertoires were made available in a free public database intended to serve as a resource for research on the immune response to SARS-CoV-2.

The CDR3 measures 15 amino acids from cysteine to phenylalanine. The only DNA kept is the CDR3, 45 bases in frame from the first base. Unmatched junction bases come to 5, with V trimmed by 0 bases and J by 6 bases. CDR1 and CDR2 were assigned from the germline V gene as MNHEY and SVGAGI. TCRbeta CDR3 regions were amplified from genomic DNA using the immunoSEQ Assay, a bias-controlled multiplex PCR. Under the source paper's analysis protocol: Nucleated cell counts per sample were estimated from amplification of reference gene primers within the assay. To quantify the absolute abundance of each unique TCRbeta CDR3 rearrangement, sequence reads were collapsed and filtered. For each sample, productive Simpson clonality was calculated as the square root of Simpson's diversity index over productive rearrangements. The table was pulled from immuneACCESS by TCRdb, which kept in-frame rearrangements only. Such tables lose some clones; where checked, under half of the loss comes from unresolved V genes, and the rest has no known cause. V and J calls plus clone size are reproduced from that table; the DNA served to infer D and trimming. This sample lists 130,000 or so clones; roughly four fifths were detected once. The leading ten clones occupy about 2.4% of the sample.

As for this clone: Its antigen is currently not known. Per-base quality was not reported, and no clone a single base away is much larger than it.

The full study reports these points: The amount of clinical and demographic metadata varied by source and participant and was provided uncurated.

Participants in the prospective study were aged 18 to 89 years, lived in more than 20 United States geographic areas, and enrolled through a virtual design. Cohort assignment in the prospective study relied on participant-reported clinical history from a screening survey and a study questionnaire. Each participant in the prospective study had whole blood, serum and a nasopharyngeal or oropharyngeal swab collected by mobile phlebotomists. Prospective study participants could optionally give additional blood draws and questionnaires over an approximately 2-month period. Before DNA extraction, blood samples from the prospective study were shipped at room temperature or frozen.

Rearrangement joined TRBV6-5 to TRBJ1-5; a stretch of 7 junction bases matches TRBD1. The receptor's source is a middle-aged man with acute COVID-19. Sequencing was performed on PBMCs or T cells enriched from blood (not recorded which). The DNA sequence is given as TGTGCCAGCAGTTACTCGTCGACAGGGACTCAGCCCCAGCATTTT. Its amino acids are CASSYSSTGTQPQHF.